Presented here are 14 T cell receptor beta chains from one specimen sequenced in a study of shared clonotypes between healthy human individuals (TCRdb year 2020). Library preparation used the immunoSEQ multiplex PCR assay. This is the immuneACCESS table as TCRdb keeps it, with only in-frame sequences that have V and J called. A part of the clones is gone; compared with another copy, unresolved V genes explain less than half, and the rest is unexplained. This sample holds a few million clones; roughly 93% were observed only once. The ten largest make up 0.39% of the sample. The sequenced sample consisted of naive CD4+ T cells from PBMCs. The cell subset or site label on this specimen signifies: CD45RA+ positively selected. The receptors were sampled from a man aged 18-30 years in good health. Some clones in this sample may be carry-over from other donors' samples.

This sequence joins TRBV5-8 and TRBJ1-2, with D possibly matching TRBD1 (5 bases). V was shortened by 0 bases and J by 4 bases, with 10 bases between the two germline ends. The CDR3 extends over 14 amino acids. Germline V gene lookup returns CDR1 SGHTS and CDR2 YDEGEE. The CDR3 protein is CASSLVFRVYGYTF. In DNA, the CDR3 is TGTGCCAGCAGCTTGGTTTTCAGGGTCTATGGCTACACCTTC. Together with reference TRBV5-8 and TRBJ1-2, the CDR3 gives the full variable domain: EAGVTQSPTHLIKTRGQQATLRCSPISGHTSVYWYQQALGLGLQFLLWYDEGEERNRGNFPPRFSGRQFPNYSSELNVNALELEDSALYLCASSLVFRVYGYTFGSGTRLTVV.

The CDR3 loop reads CASRAGSHTDTQYF. In DNA, the CDR3 is TGTGCCTCACGAGCAGGGAGTCACACAGATACGCAGTATTTT. J is TRBJ2-3 and V is TRBV10-3; D may be TRBD1 or TRBD2 (5 bases each). V lost 11 bases and J 2 bases, leaving 17 bases between the germline ends. This CDR3 is built from 14 residues. Germline CDR1 ENHRY, CDR2 SYGVKD.

The table lists this clone with a count of one. V is TRBV18 and J is TRBJ2-3; D perhaps matches TRBD1 (6 bases). Germline-derived CDR1 and CDR2 are KGHSH and LQKENI. The CDR3 totals 15 residues. V was clipped by 3 bases and J by 6 bases, with 16 bases between them. CDR3 nucleotide sequence: TGTGCCAGCTCACCGCGGACAGCGAGGGAGGATACGCAGTATTTT. Residues: CASSPRTAREDTQYF.

The genes are TRBV27 and TRBJ2-7; D remains unclear. In germline, CDR1 is MNHEY, CDR2 SMNVEV (reference sequence). This CDR3 has 13 residues. V shed 3 bases and J shed 7 bases, with 13 bases lying between them. This CDR3 is CASSLGLLREQYF. The CDR3 bases are TGTGCCAGCAGTTTGGGCCTCCTACGGGAGCAGTACTTC.

This clone was counted once. Other nucleotide sequences from this sample produce the same CDR3. This sequence joins TRBV28 and TRBJ1-1, with D unclear. Trimming removed 4 bases from V and 2 bases from J, with 5 bases in between. Germline assignment: CDR1 MDHEN and CDR2 SYDVKM. The CDR3 extends over 12 amino acids. The chain's CDR3 is CASSSQNTEAFF. As DNA, the CDR3 is TGTGCCAGCAGTTCACAAAACACTGAAGCTTTCTTT.

The chain employs TRBV5-1 and TRBJ2-4; 9 positions agree with TRBD1. CDR3 size: 15 residues. CDR1 is SGHRS and CDR2 is YFSETQ in the germline V gene. Germline trimming cut 3 bases from V and 5 bases from J; bases unmatched to any gene: 6. The CDR3 coding sequence is TGCGCCAGCAGCTACCAGGGACAGGGAGAAAACATTCAGTACTTC. It specifies CASSYQGQGENIQYF.

The rearrangement uses TRBV28 and TRBJ2-7, with D tentatively TRBD1 or TRBD2 (5 bases each). V dropped 7 bases and J dropped 1 base, with 17 bases sitting between them. The germline V gene encodes CDR1 MDHEN and CDR2 SYDVKM. This CDR3 is 15 amino acids long. The CDR3 DNA follows: TGTGCCAGCAAAGTCCCCCGGGGCGGGTCCTACGAGCAGTACTTC. Its translation is CASKVPRGGSYEQYF.

The V call is TRBV7-3, the J call TRBJ2-1; D call uncertain. V was pared by 1 base and J by 4 bases, with 14 bases between. This CDR3 is 16 amino acids long. Germline V gene data show CDR1 as SGHTA and CDR2 as FQGTGA. CDR3 DNA: TGTGCCAGCAGCTTAATGGGCGGTACTCGATACAATGAGCAGTTCTTC. As protein: CASSLMGGTRYNEQFF.

The chain is built from TRBV9 and TRBJ2-1, with no clear D. Looked up from germline, CDR1 is SGDLS and CDR2 is YYNGEE. Trimming shortened V by 0 bases and J by 9 bases, and 10 bases separated the two germline ends. The CDR3 spans 13 residues. The CDR3 here is CASSVASVSEQFF. CDR3 DNA sequence: TGTGCCAGCAGCGTAGCGAGCGTCAGTGAGCAGTTCTTC.

The V call is TRBV6-1, the J call TRBJ2-1; D uncertain. CDR3 length: 14 amino acids. The ends were cut back, 5 bases at V and 4 bases at J, with 12 bases in the middle. Germline lookup yields CDR1 MNHNS and CDR2 SASEGT. CDR3 loop: CASSIRTVYNEQFF. In DNA form, the CDR3 reads TGTGCCAGCAGTATCAGGACGGTTTACAATGAGCAGTTCTTC.

J is TRBJ2-7 and V is TRBV6-1; TRBD2 aligns across 13 bases. The germline V gene has CDR1 MNHNS and CDR2 SASEGT. The CDR3 is 14 residues long. J gave up 6 bases and V 6 bases, and 5 bases lay outside the gene matches. The CDR3, as DNA: TGTGCCAGCAGGGGTACTAGCGGGAGGGGCGAGCAGTACTTC. It specifies CASRGTSGRGEQYF.

This chain links TRBV5-5 with TRBJ2-7; D gene unclear. Trimming pared 4 bases from V and 2 bases from J, leaving 13 bases between. The CDR3 totals 14 residues. Germline assignment: CDR1 SGHKS and CDR2 YYEKEE (reference sequence). This chain's CDR3 is CASSLTTPAYEQYF. The CDR3 region has the DNA TGTGCCAGCAGCCTGACGACCCCAGCCTACGAGCAGTACTTC. Supplemented by reference TRBV5-5 and TRBJ2-7, the full variable domain reads DAGVTQSPTHLIKTRGQQVTLRCSPISGHKSVSWYQQVLGQGPQFIFQYYEKEERGRGNFPDRFSARQFPNYSSELNVNALLLGDSALYLCASSLTTPAYEQYFGPGTRLTVT.

The rearrangement uses TRBV5-1 and TRBJ1-3, with a tentative D call TRBD1 (5 bases). CDR1 and CDR2 (germline): SGHRS, YFSETQ. Trimming shortened V by 3 bases and J by 0 bases, and 16 bases separated the two germline ends. The CDR3 totals 17 residues. The CDR3 DNA sequence: TGCGCCAGCAGCTCCCTTGGGGGGGACTACTCTGGAAACACCATATATTTT. It specifies CASSSLGGDYSGNTIYF.

This clone came up a few times. This chain uses TRBV10-3 with TRBJ1-1, with 7 bases fitting TRBD1. This CDR3 has 15 residues. Germline V gene lookup returns CDR1 ENHRY and CDR2 SYGVKD. Losses at the gene ends were 2 bases for V and 1 base for J; bases not matched to a gene: 4. CDR3 in amino acids: CAISERTGRNTEAFF. The CDR3 DNA sequence: TGTGCCATCAGTGAGCGGACAGGACGGAACACTGAAGCTTTCTTT.